This T cell receptor (beta chain) is drawn from a study of cytomegalovirus exposure and HLA in healthy donors. Whole-study context: Within an early data release were approximately 85 million unique TCRs drawn from HLA-typed donors. Study results and caveats: A later look showed TCR association rates differing by HLA locus, highest for DRB1 and lowest for HLA-C. Across donors, most TCRs were seen rarely, yet some public ones were widespread.

Donors counted as nominally healthy when sampled, yet unrecorded immune exposures were likely. Both 60 Vbeta primers and 13 Jbeta primers went into the PCR. The repertoire was sequenced with immunoSEQ multiplex PCR; TCRdb's copy has only in-frame clones and lacks some. Among 130,000 to 150,000 clones listed, approximately 79% were seen once. Germline V gene sequence: CDR1 SNHLY, CDR2 FYNNEI. V was clipped by 7 bases and J by 7 bases; unmatched bases: 13. This CDR3 spans 14 amino acids. As regards this clone: What it recognizes is unknown.

Sequences were obtained from PBMCs. The rearrangement joins TRBV2 to TRBJ2-7; 7 bases match TRBD2. This clonotype originated in a man between 18 and 29 years old in good health and CMV-seropositive. CDR3: CASIRAGPPGEQYF. DNA for the CDR3: TGTGCCAGCATTCGAGCGGGACCTCCTGGGGAGCAGTACTTC.